These 16 T cell receptor beta chains were sequenced from one sample in a study of blood T cell repertoires in COVID-19. The assay was immunoSEQ multiplex PCR, and TCRdb's table has in-frame clones only and misses some. The sample shows some 70,000 clones, around 89% of them seen only once. Sequences were obtained from peripheral blood. The receptors were sampled from a man in his sixties with acute or convalescent COVID-19.

The chain has TRBV21-1 and TRBJ2-3; the table's D call of TRBD2 was not tested on the DNA. TRBV21-1 is labeled a pseudogene. The CDR3 consists of 14 residues. The CDR3 DNA sequence: TGTGCCAGCAAAAGCGGGAGTCTAGAGGATACGCAGTATTTT. This sequence encodes CASKSGSLEDTQYF.

This clone was detected only once. The chain carries TRBV29-1 and TRBJ1-1; D unclear. V lost 7 bases and J 4 bases, leaving 13 bases between the germline ends. Germline V gene sequence: CDR1 SQVTM, CDR2 ANQGSEA. This CDR3 region has 12 residues. This CDR3 is CSGTGMGTEAFF. The CDR3, as DNA: TGCAGCGGGACGGGGATGGGCACTGAAGCTTTCTTT.

The rearrangement joins TRBV9 to TRBJ2-3; possible D gene TRBD2, 5 bases. Per the germline V gene, CDR1 is SGDLS and CDR2 is YYNGEE. This CDR3 is 14 amino acids long. Trimming took 0 bases from V and 6 from J, leaving 11 bases between them. In nucleotides, the CDR3 is TGTGCCAGCAGCGTAGGTGAGGGTCGGGATACGCAGTATTTT. Its translation is CASSVGEGRDTQYF.

The chain employs TRBV21-1 and TRBJ2-7; the table names TRBD1, a call not compared with the DNA. TRBV21-1 is a known pseudogene. The CDR3 has 15 residues. The CDR3 sequence: CASSKDPDTTYEQYF. The CDR3 DNA reads TGTGCCAGCAGCAAAGACCCGGACACTACTTACGAGCAGTACTTC.

The chain links TRBV2 to TRBJ2-6, with 8 bases matching TRBD1. V was pared by 6 bases and J by 0 bases, with 10 bases of the junction left unmatched. The CDR3 is made up of 18 amino acids. The germline V gene encodes CDR1 SNHLY and CDR2 FYNNEI. CDR3 coding DNA: TGTGCCAGCAGGCGAACAGGGGGAATGCTCTCTGGGGCCAACGTCCTGACTTTC. It is translated as CASRRTGGMLSGANVLTF.

The table lists this clone with a count of one. The chain has TRBV24-1 and TRBJ2-3; possible D gene TRBD1, 6 bases. V lost 3 bases and J 8 bases, leaving 17 bases between the germline ends. The CDR3 contains 15 residues. The germline gives CDR1 KGHDR, CDR2 SFDVKD. CDR3 sequence (DNA): TGTGCCACCAGTGATCCTACTACAGGGATTGTTACGCAGTATTTT. Residues: CATSDPTTGIVTQYF.

This clone was observed once. This chain connects TRBV27 to TRBJ1-1, with 10 bases lining up with TRBD1. Trimming at V came to 4 bases and at J to 4 bases, leaving 9 bases not matched to a gene. The CDR3 consists of 16 residues. CDR1 MNHEY and CDR2 SMNVEV come from the germline V gene (reference sequence). CDR3 in amino acids: CASSSTGTGVTTEAFF. As DNA, the CDR3 is TGTGCCAGCAGTTCAACCGGGACAGGGGTCACCACTGAAGCTTTCTTT.

In its sample, this clone was seen a few times. The chain uses TRBV25-1 and TRBJ1-1, with a possible D match to TRBD1 (5 bases). The germline V and J ends were trimmed by 7 bases and 3 bases, with 12 bases remaining between them. The length of the CDR3 is 13 residues. In germline, CDR1 is MGHDK, CDR2 SYGVNS. The CDR3 DNA reads as TGTGCCAGCAAAGGGGTGCCGTACACTGAAGCTTTCTTT. Residues: CASKGVPYTEAFF.

The chain combines TRBV11-3 with TRBJ2-1, with a weak D call TRBD2 (7 bases). The CDR3 sequence is 15 residues long. The V gene lost 3 bases and the J gene lost 0 bases, with 9 bases spanning the gap. From germline, CDR1 is SGHNT and CDR2 YENEEA. This CDR3 reads CASSFGGASYNEQFF. CDR3 DNA: TGTGCCAGCAGCTTTGGGGGGGCCTCCTACAATGAGCAGTTCTTC.

This clone was seen once. The CDR3 here is CAWSARGGYNEQFF. In DNA form, the CDR3 reads TGTGCCTGGAGTGCGAGGGGGGGGTACAATGAGCAGTTCTTC. The V call is TRBV30, the J call TRBJ2-1; weak D call: TRBD2 (7 bases). Germline CDR1 reads GTSNPN; CDR2 reads SVGIG (reference sequence). CDR3 length: 14 residues. V was pared by 1 base and J by 4 bases, with 11 bases between. The full variable domain, its missing parts supplied by reference TRBV30 and TRBJ2-1, is SQTIHQWPATLVQPVGSPLSLECTVEGTSNPNLYWYRQAAGRGLQLLFYSVGIGQISSEVPQNLSASRPQDRQFILSSKKLLLSDSGFYLCAWSARGGYNEQFFGPGTRLTVL.

The chain employs TRBV6-2 or TRBV6-3 and TRBJ2-4; tentative D call: TRBD1 (6 bases). The CDR3 consists of 14 residues. Germline V gene lookup returns CDR1 MNHEY and CDR2 SVGEGT. The V end lost 5 bases, the J end lost 6 bases, and 14 bases lay between the germline ends. CDR3 DNA sequence: TGTGCCAGCAGTCCCAGGGGACCGGGAAACATTCAGTACTTC. Translating it yields CASSPRGPGNIQYF.

The rearrangement links TRBV6-5 to TRBJ2-7; perhaps TRBD1 as D (6 bases). The CDR3 runs 12 residues. Per germline, CDR1 MNHEY and CDR2 SVGAGI. V was clipped by 6 bases and J by 3 bases, with 9 bases between them. For the CDR3, the DNA is TGTGCCAGCAGCCTGGACAGCTACGAGCAGTACTTC. It encodes CASSLDSYEQYF.

This clone was recorded once. The V gene is TRBV6-1, the J gene TRBJ1-4, with 7 bases that match TRBD1. This CDR3 is 15 amino acids long. The junction had 8 bases not matched to a gene; V was cut back by 2 bases and J by 8 bases. Germline V gives CDR1 MNHNS, CDR2 SASEGT. Written as DNA, the CDR3 is TGTGCCAGCAGTGAAAACAGGGGCCTTCGAGAAAAACTGTTTTTT. Translation: CASSENRGLREKLFF.

V usage is TRBV7-2 and J usage is TRBJ2-5; 8 positions agree with TRBD1. CDR1 and CDR2 from the germline V gene are SGHTA and FQGNSA. The CDR3 has 15 amino acids. Unmatched junction bases numbered 11, after V lost 6 bases and J lost 5 bases. The CDR3 protein is CASRPDRGFTETQYF. DNA of the CDR3: TGTGCCAGCAGACCTGACAGGGGTTTCACGGAGACCCAGTACTTC.

The genes are TRBV15 and TRBJ2-1; 14 nucleotides agree with TRBD2. The trim removed 3 bases at V and 10 bases at J, leaving 5 bases unmatched. Germline CDR1 LNHNV, CDR2 YYDKDF (reference sequence). The CDR3 length is 15 residues. The CDR3 protein is CATSRGLAGVGEQFF. Here the CDR3 DNA reads TGTGCCACCAGCAGGGGACTAGCGGGAGTGGGAGAGCAGTTCTTC.

This chain links TRBV6-6 with TRBJ1-5; 8 bases are a match to TRBD1. The J segment lost 7 bases and the V segment lost 2 bases, leaving 7 bases of the junction unmatched. This CDR3 has 15 amino acids. Per the germline V gene, CDR1 is MNHNY and CDR2 is SVGAGI (reference sequence). The CDR3 protein is CASSYRQGQRQPQHF. The CDR3, as DNA: TGTGCCAGCAGTTACAGACAGGGGCAGAGACAGCCCCAGCATTTT.